This T cell receptor (beta chain) was sequenced during a study of cytomegalovirus exposure and HLA in healthy donors. Notes on this clone: The antigen is not known.

Trimming pared 4 bases from V and 5 bases from J, leaving 8 bases between. Germline CDR1 reads SGHRS; CDR2 reads YFSETQ. There are 12 residues in the CDR3. Study-level findings and limits: TRBV6-2, TRBV6-3 and other indistinguishable V segments were excluded. For TCR beta chains, V- and J-gene trimming was later linked to a missense DCLRE1C variant.

It was with 60 Vbeta and 13 Jbeta primers that the PCR ran. The table came from immunoSEQ multiplex PCR; TCRdb's copy has only in-frame clones and leaves some out. Of tens of thousands of clones in the sample, 70% to 80% were seen once. The receptor's source is a young man in good health and CMV-seronegative. Sequenced input: PBMCs. The genes are TRBV5-1 and TRBJ2-3; D gene unclear. The CDR3 nucleotides are TGCGCCAGCAGCCTAGAGCAAGATACGCAGTATTTT. It specifies CASSLEQDTQYF.